These T cell receptor beta chains were read from a single sample in a study of blood T cells in healthy people across ages. TCRdb reprocessed the 5' RACE reads with MiXCR, giving one entry per CDR3 protein. This sample has roughly 1.7 million distinct CDR3 sequences; about 31% occur once, and the top ten carry around 10%. Material for sequencing was blood. Receptors originate from a woman in her thirties in good health. CDR3s include the opening cysteine and the closing phenylalanine or tryptophan. Each record gives: J gene, D gene, V gene, clone size, CDR3 DNA, CDR3 protein. D genes are given only for firm matches. Clone size is stated in some rows and not others, as once, few, many or a class when expanded.

TRBJ1-5	TRBD1	TRBV12-3/TRBV12-4	-	TGTGCCGGCATAGGAACAGGGGGAAATCAGCCCCAGCATTTT	CAGIGTGGNQPQHF
TRBJ1-5	-	TRBV15	-	TGTGCCACCAGCAGAGATAGGGGGGAGCCCCAGCATTTT	CATSRDRGEPQHF
TRBJ2-7	-	TRBV20-1	-	TGCAGTGCCCGCTTAGACTTCGAGCAGTACTTC	CSARLDFEQYF
TRBJ2-7	TRBD2	TRBV5-6	few	TGTGCCAGCAGCGTGGCCGGGGGACTACCCTACGAGCAGTACTTC	CASSVAGGLPYEQYF
TRBJ1-4	-	TRBV7-9	-	TGTGCCAGCAGCGGAGGGGGGGGAAATGAAAAACTGTTTTTT	CASSGGGGNEKLFF
TRBJ1-6	-	TRBV27	-	TGTGCCAGCAGTTTTTTGGGGAGCGGGAGCTCCTATAATTCACCCCTCCACTTT	CASSFLGSGSSYNSPLHF
TRBJ2-5	-	TRBV29-1	many	TGCAGCGCCCAGGTCGGGGGAGGACAAAAGACCCAGTACTTC	CSAQVGGGQKTQYF
TRBJ2-5	-	TRBV10-3	once	TGTGCCATCAGTGAGCTGGGCCGACCGGGGGAGGCCCAGTACTTC	CAISELGRPGEAQYF
TRBJ1-1	-	TRBV7-9	-	TGTGCCAGCAGCGTAGGAGAGGCCAGCGTGGCTTTCTTT	CASSVGEASVAFF
TRBJ1-2	-	TRBV3-1	once	TGTGCCAGCAGCCAAGAAGACGGCCGCTATGGCTACACCTTC	CASSQEDGRYGYTF
TRBJ1-1	-	TRBV29-1	few	TGCAGCGCCCAATCAGGGGCCCCTGAAGCTTTCTTT	CSAQSGAPEAFF
TRBJ2-5	TRBD2	TRBV4-1	few	TGCGCCAGCAGCCAAAGTAGCGGGGGGGACGGGAAGACCCAGTACTTC	CASSQSSGGDGKTQYF
TRBJ2-1	-	TRBV29-1	-	TGCAGCGTTGAAGATAAGGGGACGTACAATGGGCAGTTCTTC	CSVEDKGTYNGQFF
TRBJ2-7	TRBD1	TRBV24-1	-	TGTGCCACCAGTGCCCGGACAGGGCGGGACTACGAGCAGTACTTC	CATSARTGRDYEQYF
TRBJ2-7	TRBD2	TRBV27	few	TGTGCCAGCAGTTTTTCTTGGGGACTAGCGCGATACGAGCAGTACTTC	CASSFSWGLARYEQYF
TRBJ2-1	-	TRBV29-1	-	TGCAGCGTTGATCGAGCGGAGGGGGACAATGAGCAGTTCTTC	CSVDRAEGDNEQFF
TRBJ2-7	TRBD1	TRBV10-1	-	TGCGCCAGCAGTGATATCCGATCGGGACAGGGCCTGTCCTACGAGCAGTACTTC	CASSDIRSGQGLSYEQYF
TRBJ2-7	-	TRBV27	few	TGTGCCTCCCGGACCGTGGGGGTCTACGAGCAGTACTTC	CASRTVGVYEQYF
TRBJ1-2	-	TRBV4-2	-	TGTGCCAGCAGCCAAGATTTAAGGGGCAGGGTCGAGGATGGCTACACCTTC	CASSQDLRGRVEDGYTF
TRBJ1-1	-	TRBV6-1	-	TGTGCCAGCAAATCCCTGAACACTGAAGCTTTCTTT	CASKSLNTEAFF
TRBJ2-7	TRBD2	TRBV7-8	few	TGTGCCAGCAGCAGAAGACTAGCGGGAGAGGTGTACGAGCAGTACTTC	CASSRRLAGEVYEQYF
TRBJ2-7	TRBD1	TRBV30	few	TGTGCCTCTACCGGGACAGGGGTCGAGCAGTACTTC	CASTGTGVEQYF
TRBJ2-1	TRBD2	TRBV4-2	-	TGTGCCAGCGAAGGGGAGGGCCACAATGAGCAGTTCTTC	CASEGEGHNEQFF
TRBJ2-4	TRBD1	TRBV20-1	few	TGCAGTGCTGTGGGACAGGGTCTAGCCAAAAACATTCAGTACTTC	CSAVGQGLAKNIQYF
TRBJ1-2	-	TRBV7-9	-	TGTGCCAGCAGCCTCCTCAGGGATACTAACTATGGCTACACCTTC	CASSLLRDTNYGYTF
TRBJ1-1	-	TRBV28	-	TGTGCCAACATGGAGGGCAGACTACGCTTTACTACCACTATGAACACTGAAGCTTTCTTT	CANMEGRLRFTTTMNTEAFF
TRBJ2-5	-	TRBV13	few	TGTGCCAGCAGACATGGGACATCGGAGACCCAGTACTTC	CASRHGTSETQYF
TRBJ2-7	-	TRBV5-1	-	TGCGCCAGCAGACAGGTTAGCTCCTACGAGCAGTACTTC	CASRQVSSYEQYF
TRBJ2-7	-	TRBV14	few	TGTGCCAGCAGCCAAGATCTACAGGGCGGAGGGATTGGAACGGGCTACGAGCAGTACTTC	CASSQDLQGGGIGTGYEQYF
TRBJ2-7	-	TRBV18	few	TGTGCCAGCTCCGCTAGTCAGACGCGCGAGCAGTACTTC	CASSASQTREQYF
TRBJ2-3	-	TRBV12-5	once	TGTGCTACACCCCTACTGACAGATACGCAGTATTTT	CATPLLTDTQYF
TRBJ2-7	TRBD2	TRBV28	-	TGTGCCAGCAGGGGATCAGTCGCGGGAGGCAACGAGCAGTACTTC	CASRGSVAGGNEQYF
TRBJ2-4	TRBD2	TRBV4-1	-	TGCGCCAGCAGCCAATTTGGTCCGGGAGGAAAAAACATTCAGTACTTC	CASSQFGPGGKNIQYF
TRBJ2-5	-	TRBV4-1	many	TGCGCCAGCAGCCAAGCAGGGACCCAGTACTTC	CASSQAGTQYF
TRBJ2-7	TRBD2	TRBV27	few	TGTGCCAGCAGTCCGGCCGGGTTTGCGGGAGTCTACGAGCAGTACTTC	CASSPAGFAGVYEQYF
TRBJ1-1	-	TRBV6-1	-	TGTGCCACCTCAGGGACGAGGAACACTGGAGCTTTCTTT	CATSGTRNTGAFF
TRBJ2-5	-	TRBV6-5	-	TGTGCCACCCATCGGGGGATGGAAGAGACCCAGTACTTC	CATHRGMEETQYF
TRBJ2-1	TRBD1	TRBV6-1	few	TGTGCCAGCAGTGACGGGACAGCGTCTCACAATGAGCAGTTCTTC	CASSDGTASHNEQFF
TRBJ2-7	TRBD2	TRBV9	few	TGTGCCAGCAGCGTAGATGGGACTACCTCCTACGAGCAGTACTTC	CASSVDGTTSYEQYF
TRBJ2-2	-	TRBV29-1	few	TGCAGCGCAGGACAGAGGGGGAACACCGGGGAGCTGTTTTTT	CSAGQRGNTGELFF
TRBJ2-5	TRBD2	TRBV20-1	-	TGCAGTGCCACTTACACGGGAGCGGGAAAGACCCAGTACTTC	CSATYTGAGKTQYF
TRBJ1-2	TRBD1	TRBV4-2	-	TGTGCCAGCAGCCAAGAGATAACAGGGGGTTACTATGGCTACACCTTC	CASSQEITGGYYGYTF
TRBJ2-6	-	TRBV2	few	TGTGCCAGCACGCAGGGGGGAACTGGGGCCAACGTCCTGACTTTC	CASTQGGTGANVLTF
TRBJ2-1	TRBD2	TRBV20-1	-	TGCAGTGCTAAGGCTAGCGGGACCTTCTCCTACAATGAGCAGTTCTTC	CSAKASGTFSYNEQFF
TRBJ2-4	-	TRBV2	-	TGTGCCAGCGAAGGGTTAGCCAAAAACATTCAGTACTTC	CASEGLAKNIQYF
TRBJ2-1	TRBD2	TRBV5-1	-	TGCGCCAGCAGCATGACTAGCGGGGGGGCCGTGGGTCAGTTCTTC	CASSMTSGGAVGQFF
TRBJ2-1	-	TRBV18	-	TGTGCCAGCTCACCCACAGTTCCGATTTACAATGAGCAGTTCTTC	CASSPTVPIYNEQFF
TRBJ2-2	-	TRBV3-1	-	TGTGCCAGCCGGCGGCCTCCTGAGGAGCTGTTTTTT	CASRRPPEELFF
TRBJ1-1	-	TRBV20-1	-	TGCAGTGCTAGAGACGGGGAACCCACTGAAGCTTTCTTT	CSARDGEPTEAFF
TRBJ1-5	-	TRBV20-1	-	TGCAGTGCTAGTCTCGGCGCCACATGGAATCAGCCCCAGCATTTT	CSASLGATWNQPQHF
TRBJ1-1	-	TRBV20-1	-	TGCAGTGATTGGGGAGTCGGGAACACTGAAGCTTTCTTT	CSDWGVGNTEAFF
TRBJ2-2	-	TRBV6-5	-	TGTGCCAGCAGTTCGCACCGGAATTTACCCGGGGAGCTGTTTTTT	CASSSHRNLPGELFF
TRBJ1-4	TRBD1	TRBV29-1	-	TGCAGCGTGACAGGGTCATTAGATGAAAAACTGTTTTTT	CSVTGSLDEKLFF